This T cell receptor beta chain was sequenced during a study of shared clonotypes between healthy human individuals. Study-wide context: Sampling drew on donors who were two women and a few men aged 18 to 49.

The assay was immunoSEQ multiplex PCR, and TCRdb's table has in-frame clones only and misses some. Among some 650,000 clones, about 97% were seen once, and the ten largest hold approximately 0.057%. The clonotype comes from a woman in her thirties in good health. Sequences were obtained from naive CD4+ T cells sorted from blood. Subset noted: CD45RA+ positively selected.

The CDR3 region has the DNA TGTGCCTGGAGTGTAAAAGCGGGATTAAAGTTCTTC. It yields the protein CAWSVKAGLKFF. This chain uses TRBV30 with TRBJ2-1; 7 bases align to TRBD2. The ends lost 0 bases at V and 14 bases at J; junction bases unmatched: 7. The V gene's germline CDR1 is GTSNPN and CDR2 SVGIG (reference sequence). The CDR3 is made up of 12 amino acids.